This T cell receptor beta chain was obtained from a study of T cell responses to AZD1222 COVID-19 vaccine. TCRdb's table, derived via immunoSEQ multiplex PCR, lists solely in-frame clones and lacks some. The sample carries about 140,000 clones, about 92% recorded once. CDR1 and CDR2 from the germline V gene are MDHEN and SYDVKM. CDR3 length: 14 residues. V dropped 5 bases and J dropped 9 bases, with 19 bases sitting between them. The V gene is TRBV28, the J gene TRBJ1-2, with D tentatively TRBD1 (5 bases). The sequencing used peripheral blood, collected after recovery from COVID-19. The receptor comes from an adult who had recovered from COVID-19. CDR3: CASSPDTGAMSYTF. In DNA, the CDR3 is TGTGCCAGCAGTCCAGACACTGGGGCTATGAGCTACACCTTC.